This T cell receptor beta chain emerged from a study of radiation and T cells in renal cell carcinoma. Turning to the study itself: Nephrectomy followed 15 Gy stereotactic body radiation by 4 weeks. Whole-study results and caveats: From baseline, blood top tumor clonotypes peaked at 2 weeks post-radiation.

Concerning this clone: The target antigen is unknown.

Time point specified: baseline pretreatment blood. Regarding treatment: 15 Gy SBRT to primary tumor, nephrectomy 4 weeks later. Using immunoSEQ multiplex PCR, the repertoire was profiled, and TCRdb retains in-frame clones only, with some absent. The sample shows roughly 120,000 clones, around 80% of them seen only once. This clonotype originated in a woman aged 55-69 years with renal cell carcinoma. Sequencing used blood, obtained from a patient whose treatment included radiotherapy and nephrectomy.

As DNA, the CDR3 is TGTGCCAGTAGTAAGGGGGATATTTACCCGCAGTACTTC. It encodes CASSKGDIYPQYF. The chain uses TRBV19 and TRBJ2-7; tentatively, D is TRBD1 (6 bases). The CDR3 consists of 13 residues. Trimming removed 4 bases at V and 9 bases at J, with 16 bases between. Germline values: CDR1 LNHDA, CDR2 SQIVND (reference sequence). Looking up the rest from reference TRBV19 and TRBJ2-7 gives the full variable domain: DGGITQSPKYLFRKEGQNVTLSCEQNLNHDAMYWYRQDPGQGLRLIYYSQIVNDFQKGDIAEGYSVSREKKESFPLTVTSAQKNPTAFYLCASSKGDIYPQYFGPGTRLTVT.